Described below is a single T cell receptor beta chain sequence and its context. Its matching antigen is unknown. This sample is drawn from a study of CD8+CD57+ T cells in acquired aplastic anemia. Study background: Healthy donor CD4+ cell samples had a mean of roughly 9.8 million reads. Study outcomes and limitations: Common to patients and controls were roughly 30 CD8+ CDR3 sequences.

Genomic DNA was employed as the template in profiling TCR beta VDJ and CDR3. TCRdb used MiXCR to reprocess the reads, holding one entry per CDR3 protein. The repertoire holds 100,000 to 150,000 distinct CDR3 sequences, with 48% as singletons. CDR1 is ENHRY and CDR2 is SYGVKD in the germline V gene. This CDR3 has 11 amino acids. The V end lost 10 bases, the J end lost 1 base, and 7 bases lay between the germline ends. This TCR derives from a human donor in good health, serving as a control. V and J are TRBV10-3 and TRBJ2-5; D might be TRBD1 (6 bases). Sequenced input: sorted CD4+, CD8+, or CD8+CD57+ T cells (not recorded which) from PBMCs. The CDR3 here is CAKTGQETQYF. The CDR3 bases are TGTGCCAAGACAGGCCAAGAGACCCAGTACTTC.